This T cell receptor (beta chain) was observed in a study of shared clonotypes between healthy human individuals. Whole-study findings and limits: In a few donors, approximately 5% of naive CD4 clonotypes appeared in common.

It was 200 ng DNA, approximately 28,000 T cell genomes, that sorted-subset replicate PCRs used. The assay was immunoSEQ multiplex PCR, and TCRdb's table has in-frame clones only and misses some. The data contain roughly 1,600,000 clones, around 98.5% of them singletons. CDR1 is SGHRS and CDR2 is YFSETQ in the germline V gene. V lost 0 bases and J lost 4, with 7 bases in between. CDR3 length: 13 residues. As concerns this clone: Its matching antigen is unknown.

The rearrangement links TRBV5-1 to TRBJ2-5; no clear D. Sequencing input: naive CD4+ T cells sorted from blood. The subset denotes: CD45RA+ positively selected. The source of this sequence is a man under 40 in good health. CDR3 nucleotides: TGCGCCAGCAGCTTGGATACGAGAGAGACCCAGTACTTC. Its protein product is CASSLDTRETQYF.